A selection of T cell receptor beta chains follows, all from one sample in a study of blood T cells in healthy people across ages. MiXCR, applied by TCRdb to the 5' RACE reads, yields one record per CDR3 protein. This table holds about 1.4 million distinct CDR3 sequences, approximately 60% found once. Sequenced input: blood. These receptors came from a man aged 18 to 29 in good health. The conserved cysteine and the conserved F or W are not part of the CDR3 here. Fields, in order: D gene, V gene, clone size, CDR3 length, CDR3 protein. The D gene is left open where the match is weak. Not all rows give a size; the values are once, few, many and, for expanded clones, a class.

TRBD1	TRBV5-1	.	12	ASAGTGYRDEQY
.	TRBV7-2	.	16	ASSSAILAGASGDTQY
.	TRBV10-3	.	11	AISARQDYEQY
TRBD2	TRBV6-2/TRBV6-3	.	12	ASSRTGTSAEQY
TRBD1	TRBV4-3	.	13	ASSQDGDSPYEQY
TRBD1	TRBV4-3	.	14	ASSHLRGQGVYGYT
.	TRBV2	.	12	ASSDPGRVGEAF
.	TRBV6-5	few	15	ASSSQDTSWGVNEQF
TRBD2	TRBV20-1	.	11	SARAGGIYEQY
TRBD2	TRBV6-2/TRBV6-3	.	12	ASGRTRGPGELF
.	TRBV12-5	.	11	ACGADLGHEQY
TRBD2	TRBV4-1	.	14	ASSQDPGLAIGELF
.	TRBV20-1	few	13	SAPAGARRTDTQY
TRBD2	TRBV7-2	once	12	ASTRLAGGKTQY
TRBD1	TRBV29-1	few	10	SVEGQGGGYT